The 5 T cell receptor beta chains listed next were all sequenced from one sample in a study of cytomegalovirus exposure and HLA in healthy donors. 13 Jbeta primers and 60 Vbeta primers were used for the PCR. Here immunoSEQ multiplex PCR was the method, and the copy in TCRdb shows in-frame clones only, minus some. The profile covers some 65,000 clones, with about 72% appearing a single time and about 3% taken by the ten largest. Sequencing input: PBMCs. Source of these receptors: a girl between 10 and 17 years old in good health and CMV-seropositive.

V and J are TRBV30 and TRBJ2-5; 7 nucleotides align to TRBD2. Trimming took 2 bases from V and 2 from J; bases not matched to a gene: 8. The CDR3 runs 15 residues. Per the germline V gene, CDR1 is GTSNPN and CDR2 is SVGIG (reference sequence). CDR3: CAWSNPWGGQETQYF. In DNA, the CDR3 is TGTGCCTGGAGTAACCCCTGGGGAGGGCAAGAGACCCAGTACTTC.

This clone has at least ten counts. The chain uses TRBV7-9 and TRBJ1-1, with unresolved D. This CDR3 is built from 13 residues. Trimming shortened V by 3 bases and J by 1 base, and 6 bases separated the two germline ends. CDR1 is SEHNR, CDR2 FQNEAQ, per germline (reference sequence). The CDR3 spells CASSLNRNTEAFF. The DNA of the CDR3 is TGTGCCAGCAGCTTGAACAGGAACACTGAAGCTTTCTTT. Combining the CDR3 with reference TRBV7-9 and TRBJ1-1 gives the whole variable domain DTGVSQNPRHKITKRGQNVTFRCDPISEHNRLYWYRQTLGQGPEFLTYFQNEAQLEKSRLLSDRFSAERPKGSFSTLEIQRTEQGDSAMYLCASSLNRNTEAFFGQGTRLTVV.

This clone has only a few counts. The chain combines TRBV29-1 with TRBJ1-4; 10 bases line up with TRBD1. Germline assignment: CDR1 SQVTM and CDR2 ANQGSEA. V trimming: 7 bases; J trimming: 7 bases; junction bases outside the gene matches: 12. This CDR3 comprises 15 residues. The CDR3 sequence: CSATKTGGKSEKLFF. In DNA, the CDR3 is TGCAGCGCCACAAAGACAGGGGGCAAGAGTGAAAAACTGTTTTTT. The entire variable domain, with the rest obtained from reference TRBV29-1 and TRBJ1-4, is as follows: SAVISQKPSRDICQRGTSLTIQCQVDSQVTMMFWYRQQPGQSLTLIATANQGSEATYESGFVIDKFPISRPNLTFSTLTVSNMSPEDSSIYLCSATKTGGKSEKLFFGSGTQLSVL.

The rearrangement joins TRBV6-1 to TRBJ1-5; D uncertain. This CDR3 comprises 15 residues. CDR1 is MNHNS, CDR2 SASEGT, per germline. With 1 base removed from V and 3 bases from J, the gap between germline ends came to 10 bases. CDR3 DNA: TGTGCCAGCAGTGAAGGTCCAAGCCCCAATCAGCCCCAGCATTTT. Residues: CASSEGPSPNQPQHF.

This chain uses TRBV7-9 with TRBJ2-5; no definite D call. Between the trimmed V and J ends, which lost 0 bases and 0 bases, there was a span of 11 bases. The CDR3 sequence is 16 residues long. Germline CDR1 reads SEHNR; CDR2 reads FQNEAQ (reference sequence). CDR3 in DNA: TGTGCCAGCAGCTTAGCCTCATTGCAGTACCAAGAGACCCAGTACTTC. It encodes CASSLASLQYQETQYF. The complete variable domain, with remaining parts taken from reference TRBV7-9 and TRBJ2-5, reads DTGVSQNPRHKITKRGQNVTFRCDPISEHNRLYWYRQTLGQGPEFLTYFQNEAQLEKSRLLSDRFSAERPKGSFSTLEIQRTEQGDSAMYLCASSLASLQYQETQYFGPGTRLLVL.